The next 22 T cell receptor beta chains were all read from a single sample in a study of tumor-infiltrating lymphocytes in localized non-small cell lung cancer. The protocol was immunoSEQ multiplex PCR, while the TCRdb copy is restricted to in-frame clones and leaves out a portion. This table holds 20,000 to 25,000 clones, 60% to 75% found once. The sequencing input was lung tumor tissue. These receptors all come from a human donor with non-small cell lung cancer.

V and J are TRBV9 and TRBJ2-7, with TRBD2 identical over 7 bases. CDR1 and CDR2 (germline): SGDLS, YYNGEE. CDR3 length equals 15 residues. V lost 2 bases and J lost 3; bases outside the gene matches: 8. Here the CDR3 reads CASSVRVAGVYEQYF. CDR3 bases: TGTGCCAGCAGCGTCAGGGTAGCGGGTGTCTACGAGCAGTACTTC.

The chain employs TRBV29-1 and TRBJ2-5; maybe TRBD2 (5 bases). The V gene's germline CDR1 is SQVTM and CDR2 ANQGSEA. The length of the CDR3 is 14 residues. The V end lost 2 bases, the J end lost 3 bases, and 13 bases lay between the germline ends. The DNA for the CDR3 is TGCAGCGTTGAACTAGGGAGCAGGAAAGAGACCCAGTACTTC. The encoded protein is CSVELGSRKETQYF.

The CDR3 reads CASSSDRAETQYF. CDR3 DNA: TGTGCCAGCAGCTCTGACAGGGCTGAGACCCAGTACTTC. V usage is TRBV7-7 and J usage is TRBJ2-5; the match to TRBD1 covers 7 bases. CDR1 and CDR2 (germline): SSHAT, FNYEAQ (reference sequence). Germline trimming cut 4 bases from V and 5 bases from J; bases unmatched to any gene: 4. This CDR3 comprises 13 residues. The variable domain in full, completed from reference TRBV7-7 and TRBJ2-5, reads GAGVSQSPRYKVTKRGQDVTLRCDPISSHATLYWYQQALGQGPEFLTYFNYEAQPDKSGLPSDRFSAERPEGSISTLTIQRTEQRDSAMYRCASSSDRAETQYFGPGTRLLVL.

The CDR3 DNA reads as TGTGCCAGCAGCTTAGAGTCCGCATACACTGAAGCTTTCTTT. Amino acid sequence: CASSLESAYTEAFF. The chain uses TRBV7-2 and TRBJ1-1; D uncertain. Germline CDR1 SGHTA, CDR2 FQGNSA. CDR3 length: 14 amino acids. Between the trimmed V and J ends, which lost 1 base and 3 bases, there was a span of 9 bases.

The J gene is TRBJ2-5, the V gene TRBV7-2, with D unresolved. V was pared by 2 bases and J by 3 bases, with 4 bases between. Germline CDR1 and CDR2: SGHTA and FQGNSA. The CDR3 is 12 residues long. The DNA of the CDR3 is TGTGCCAGCAGCTTATTTAAAGAGACCCAGTACTTC. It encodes CASSLFKETQYF. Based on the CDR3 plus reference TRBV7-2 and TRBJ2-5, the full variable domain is GAGVSQSPSNKVTEKGKDVELRCDPISGHTALYWYRQSLGQGLEFLIYFQGNSAPDKSGLPSDRFSAERTGGSVSTLTIQRTQQEDSAVYLCASSLFKETQYFGPGTRLLVL.

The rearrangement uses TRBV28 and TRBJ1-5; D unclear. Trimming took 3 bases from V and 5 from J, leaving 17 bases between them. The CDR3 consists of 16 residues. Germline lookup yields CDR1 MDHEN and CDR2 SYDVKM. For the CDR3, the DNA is TGTGCCAGCAGTTTTCTACCGCTGTACGCGGATCAGCCCCAGCATTTT. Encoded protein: CASSFLPLYADQPQHF.

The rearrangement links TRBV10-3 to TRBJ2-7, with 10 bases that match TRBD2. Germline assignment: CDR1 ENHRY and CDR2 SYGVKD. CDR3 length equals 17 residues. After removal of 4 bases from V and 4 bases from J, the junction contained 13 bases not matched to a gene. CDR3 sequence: CAISAPQGQREGYEQYF. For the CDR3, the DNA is TGTGCCATCAGTGCGCCTCAAGGGCAGCGGGAGGGGTACGAGCAGTACTTC.

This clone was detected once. CDR3 loop: CASSQGAGINGYTF. The CDR3 nucleotides are TGTGCCAGCTCCCAGGGGGCGGGGATCAATGGCTACACCTTC. The chain combines TRBV6-6 with TRBJ1-2; 8 bases fit TRBD1. Germline V CDR1 and CDR2: MNHNY, SVGAGI (reference sequence). The CDR3 runs 14 residues. After removal of 8 bases from V and 6 bases from J, the junction contained 11 bases not matched to a gene.

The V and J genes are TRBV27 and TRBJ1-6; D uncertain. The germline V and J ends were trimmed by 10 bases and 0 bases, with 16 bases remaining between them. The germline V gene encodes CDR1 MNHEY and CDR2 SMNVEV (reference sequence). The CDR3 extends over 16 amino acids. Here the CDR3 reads CATSLGWRSYNSPLHF. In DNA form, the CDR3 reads TGTGCCACCTCCTTAGGGTGGCGCTCCTATAATTCACCCCTCCACTTT.

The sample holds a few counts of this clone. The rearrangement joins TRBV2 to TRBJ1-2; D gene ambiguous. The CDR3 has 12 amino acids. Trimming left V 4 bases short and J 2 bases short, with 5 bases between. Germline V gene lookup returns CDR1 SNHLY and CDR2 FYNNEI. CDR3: CASSGTNYGYTF. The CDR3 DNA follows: TGTGCCAGCAGTGGCACAAACTATGGCTACACCTTC.

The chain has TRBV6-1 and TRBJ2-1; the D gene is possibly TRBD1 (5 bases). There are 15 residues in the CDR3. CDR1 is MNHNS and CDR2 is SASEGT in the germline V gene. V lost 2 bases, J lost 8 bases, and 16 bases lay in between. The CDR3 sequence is CASSEFLQGWDEQFF. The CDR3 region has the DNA TGTGCCAGCAGTGAATTTCTGCAGGGCTGGGATGAGCAGTTCTTC.

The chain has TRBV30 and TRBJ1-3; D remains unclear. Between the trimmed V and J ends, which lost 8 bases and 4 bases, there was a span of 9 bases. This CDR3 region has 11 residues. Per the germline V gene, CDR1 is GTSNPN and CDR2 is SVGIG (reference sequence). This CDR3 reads CAPLRGNTIYF. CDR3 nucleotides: TGTGCCCCGCTCCGCGGAAACACCATATATTTT. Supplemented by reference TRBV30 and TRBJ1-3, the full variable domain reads SQTIHQWPATLVQPVGSPLSLECTVEGTSNPNLYWYRQAAGRGLQLLFYSVGIGQISSEVPQNLSASRPQDRQFILSSKKLLLSDSGFYLCAPLRGNTIYFGEGSWLTVV.

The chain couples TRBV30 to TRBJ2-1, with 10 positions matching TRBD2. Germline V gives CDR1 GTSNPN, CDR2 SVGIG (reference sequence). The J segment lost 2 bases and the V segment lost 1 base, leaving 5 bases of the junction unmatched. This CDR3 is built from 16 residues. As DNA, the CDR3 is TGTGCCTGGAGTGCAAGGGGACTAGCGACCTACAATGAGCAGTTCTTC. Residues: CAWSARGLATYNEQFF. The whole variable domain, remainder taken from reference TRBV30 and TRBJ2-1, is SQTIHQWPATLVQPVGSPLSLECTVEGTSNPNLYWYRQAAGRGLQLLFYSVGIGQISSEVPQNLSASRPQDRQFILSSKKLLLSDSGFYLCAWSARGLATYNEQFFGPGTRLTVL.

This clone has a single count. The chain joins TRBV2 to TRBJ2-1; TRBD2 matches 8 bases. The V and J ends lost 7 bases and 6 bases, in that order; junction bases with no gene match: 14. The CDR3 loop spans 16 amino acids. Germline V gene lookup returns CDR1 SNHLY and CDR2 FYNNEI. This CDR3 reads CASTTKGVAGRNEQFF. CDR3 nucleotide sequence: TGTGCCAGCACCACAAAAGGGGTAGCGGGACGCAATGAGCAGTTCTTC.

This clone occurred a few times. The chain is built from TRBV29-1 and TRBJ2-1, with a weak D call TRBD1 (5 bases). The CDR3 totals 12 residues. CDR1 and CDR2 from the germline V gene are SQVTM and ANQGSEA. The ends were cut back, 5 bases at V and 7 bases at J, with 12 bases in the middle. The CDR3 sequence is CSVTRVGNEQFF. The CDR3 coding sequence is TGCAGCGTTACCAGGGTAGGGAATGAGCAGTTCTTC.

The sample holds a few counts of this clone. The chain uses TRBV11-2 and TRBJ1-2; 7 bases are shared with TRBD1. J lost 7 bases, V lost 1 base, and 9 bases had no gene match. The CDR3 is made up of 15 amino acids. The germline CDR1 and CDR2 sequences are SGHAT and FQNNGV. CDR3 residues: CASSLGGQVRVGYTF. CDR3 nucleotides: TGTGCCAGCAGCTTAGGCGGACAGGTCCGCGTTGGCTACACCTTC. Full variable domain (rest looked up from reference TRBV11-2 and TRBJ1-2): EAGVAQSPRYKIIEKRQSVAFWCNPISGHATLYWYQQILGQGPKLLIQFQNNGVVDDSQLPKDRFSAERLKGVDSTLKIQPAKLEDSAVYLCASSLGGQVRVGYTFGSGTRLTVV.

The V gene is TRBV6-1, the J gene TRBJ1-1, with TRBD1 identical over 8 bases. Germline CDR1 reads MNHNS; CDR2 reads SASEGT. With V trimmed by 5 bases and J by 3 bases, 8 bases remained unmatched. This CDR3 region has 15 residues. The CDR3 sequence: CASSSQGAGHTEAFF. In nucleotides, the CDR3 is TGTGCCAGCAGTTCCCAGGGGGCCGGGCACACTGAAGCTTTCTTT.

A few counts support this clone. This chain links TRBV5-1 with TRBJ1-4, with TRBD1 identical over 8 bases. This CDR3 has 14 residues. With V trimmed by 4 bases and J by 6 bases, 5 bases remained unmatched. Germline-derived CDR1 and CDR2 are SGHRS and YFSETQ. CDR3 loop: CASSPLTGDEKLFF. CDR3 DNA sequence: TGCGCCAGCAGCCCCCTGACAGGGGATGAAAAACTGTTTTTT. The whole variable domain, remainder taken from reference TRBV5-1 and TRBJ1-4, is KAGVTQTPRYLIKTRGQQVTLSCSPISGHRSVSWYQQTPGQGLQFLFEYFSETQRNKGNFPGRFSGRQFSNSRSEMNVSTLELGDSALYLCASSPLTGDEKLFFGSGTQLSVL.

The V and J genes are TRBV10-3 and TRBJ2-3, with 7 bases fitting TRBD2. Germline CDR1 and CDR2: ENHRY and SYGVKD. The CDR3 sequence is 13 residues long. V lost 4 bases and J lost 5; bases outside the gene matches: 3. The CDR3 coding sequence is TGTGCCATCAGTGGACTAGCAGGAGATACGCAGTATTTT. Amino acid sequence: CAISGLAGDTQYF.

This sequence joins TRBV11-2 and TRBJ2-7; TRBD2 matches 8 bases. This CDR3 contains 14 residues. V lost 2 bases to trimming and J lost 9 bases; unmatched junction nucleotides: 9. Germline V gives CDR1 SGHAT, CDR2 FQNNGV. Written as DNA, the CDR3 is TGTGCCAGCAGCTTATCTAACCGGGGGGGTGGGCAGTACTTC. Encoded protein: CASSLSNRGGGQYF.

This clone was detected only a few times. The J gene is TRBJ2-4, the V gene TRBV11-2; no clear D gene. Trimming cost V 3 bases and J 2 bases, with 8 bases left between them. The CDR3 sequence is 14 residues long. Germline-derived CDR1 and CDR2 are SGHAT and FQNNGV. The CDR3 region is CASSLGSPKNIQYF. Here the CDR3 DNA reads TGTGCCAGCAGCTTGGGAAGCCCCAAAAACATTCAGTACTTC.

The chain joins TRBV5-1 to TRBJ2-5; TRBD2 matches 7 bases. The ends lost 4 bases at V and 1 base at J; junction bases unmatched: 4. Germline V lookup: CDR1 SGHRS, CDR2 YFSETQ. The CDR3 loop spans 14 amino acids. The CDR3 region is CASSLGTTQETQYF. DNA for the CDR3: TGCGCCAGCAGCCTGGGGACTACCCAAGAGACCCAGTACTTC. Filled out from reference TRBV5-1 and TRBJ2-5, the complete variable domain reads KAGVTQTPRYLIKTRGQQVTLSCSPISGHRSVSWYQQTPGQGLQFLFEYFSETQRNKGNFPGRFSGRQFSNSRSEMNVSTLELGDSALYLCASSLGTTQETQYFGPGTRLLVL.